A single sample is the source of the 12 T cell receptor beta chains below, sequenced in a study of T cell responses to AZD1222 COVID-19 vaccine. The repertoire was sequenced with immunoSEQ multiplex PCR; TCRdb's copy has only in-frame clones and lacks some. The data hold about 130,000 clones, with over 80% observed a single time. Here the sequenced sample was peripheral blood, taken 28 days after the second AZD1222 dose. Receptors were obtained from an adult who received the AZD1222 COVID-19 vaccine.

DNA for the CDR3: TGTGCCAGCAGCCTGGGCGGTGCGCAGTATTTT. Its protein product is CASSLGGAQYF. The V call is TRBV11-3, the J call TRBJ2-3; D is undetermined. The CDR3 consists of 11 residues. The V end was cut by 5 bases, the J end by 10 bases, with 10 bases between. Germline values: CDR1 SGHNT, CDR2 YENEEA.

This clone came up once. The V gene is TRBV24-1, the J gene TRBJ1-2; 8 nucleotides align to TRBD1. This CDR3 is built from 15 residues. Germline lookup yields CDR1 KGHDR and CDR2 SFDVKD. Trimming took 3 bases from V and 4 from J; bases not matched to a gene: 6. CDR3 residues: CATSDPQGASYGYTF. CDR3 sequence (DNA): TGTGCCACCAGTGATCCGCAGGGGGCGAGCTATGGCTACACCTTC.

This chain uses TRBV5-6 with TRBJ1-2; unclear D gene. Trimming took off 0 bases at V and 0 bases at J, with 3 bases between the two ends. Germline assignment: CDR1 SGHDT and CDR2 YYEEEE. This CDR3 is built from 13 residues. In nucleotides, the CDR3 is TGTGCCAGCAGCTTGGTCACTAACTATGGCTACACCTTC. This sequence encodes CASSLVTNYGYTF.

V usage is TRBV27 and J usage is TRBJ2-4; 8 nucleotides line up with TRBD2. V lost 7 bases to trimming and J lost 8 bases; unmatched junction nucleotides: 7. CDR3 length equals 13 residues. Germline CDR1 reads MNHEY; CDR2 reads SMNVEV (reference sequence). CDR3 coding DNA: TGTGCCAGCAAACTACGGGGGGGAGACATTCAGTACTTC. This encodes CASKLRGGDIQYF.

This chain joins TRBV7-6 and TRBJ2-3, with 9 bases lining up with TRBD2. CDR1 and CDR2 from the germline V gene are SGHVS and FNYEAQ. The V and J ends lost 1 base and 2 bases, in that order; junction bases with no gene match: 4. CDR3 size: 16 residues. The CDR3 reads CASSLESGGNTDTQYF. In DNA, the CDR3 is TGTGCCAGCAGCTTAGAAAGCGGGGGGAACACAGATACGCAGTATTTT.

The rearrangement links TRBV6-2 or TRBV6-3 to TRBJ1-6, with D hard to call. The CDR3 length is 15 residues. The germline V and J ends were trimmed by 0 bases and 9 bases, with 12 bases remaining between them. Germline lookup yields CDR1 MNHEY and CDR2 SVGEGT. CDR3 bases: TGTGCCAGCAGTTACTCGTCGGAAGAGGGTTCACCCCTCCACTTT. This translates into CASSYSSEEGSPLHF.

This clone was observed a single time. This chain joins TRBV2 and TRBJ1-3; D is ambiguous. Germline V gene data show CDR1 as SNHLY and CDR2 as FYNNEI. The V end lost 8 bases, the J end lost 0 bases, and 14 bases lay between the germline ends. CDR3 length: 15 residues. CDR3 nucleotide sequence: TGTGCCAGCGTACGGCGGACTCGCTCTGGAAACACCATATATTTT. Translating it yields CASVRRTRSGNTIYF.

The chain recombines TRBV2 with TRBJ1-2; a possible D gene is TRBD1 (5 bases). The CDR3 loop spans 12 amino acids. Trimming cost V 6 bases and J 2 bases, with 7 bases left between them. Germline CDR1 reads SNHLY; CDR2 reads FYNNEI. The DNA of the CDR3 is TGTGCCAGCAGAAAGGGGAACTATGGCTACACCTTC. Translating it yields CASRKGNYGYTF.

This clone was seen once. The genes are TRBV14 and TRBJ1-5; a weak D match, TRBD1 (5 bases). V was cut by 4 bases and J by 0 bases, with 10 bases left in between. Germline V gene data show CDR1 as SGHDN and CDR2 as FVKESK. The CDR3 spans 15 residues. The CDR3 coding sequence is TGTGCCAGCAGCCTCAGGGCTTATAGCAATCAGCCCCAGCATTTT. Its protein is CASSLRAYSNQPQHF.

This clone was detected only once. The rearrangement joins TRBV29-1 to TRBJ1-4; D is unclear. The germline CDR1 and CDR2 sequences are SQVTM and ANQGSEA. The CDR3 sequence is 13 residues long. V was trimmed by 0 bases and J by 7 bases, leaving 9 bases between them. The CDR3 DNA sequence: TGCAGCGTTGAAGAGGCCGCTGGTGAAAAACTGTTTTTT. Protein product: CSVEEAAGEKLFF.

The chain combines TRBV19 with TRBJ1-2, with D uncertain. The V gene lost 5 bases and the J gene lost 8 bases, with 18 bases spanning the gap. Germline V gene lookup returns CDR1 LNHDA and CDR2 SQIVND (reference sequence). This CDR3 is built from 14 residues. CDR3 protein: CASSRRMMAQGYTF. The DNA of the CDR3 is TGTGCCAGTAGTCGAAGGATGATGGCTCAGGGCTACACCTTC.

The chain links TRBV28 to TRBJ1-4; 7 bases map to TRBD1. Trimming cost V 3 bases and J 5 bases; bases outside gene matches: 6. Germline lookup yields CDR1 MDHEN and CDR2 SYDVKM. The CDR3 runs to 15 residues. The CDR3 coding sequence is TGTGCCAGCAGTTTCTACGGGACAGCAAATGAAAAACTGTTTTTT. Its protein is CASSFYGTANEKLFF.